Below, one T cell receptor beta chain is given with its context. Its specificity is unknown. This entry is derived from a study of CD8 T cells in ankylosing spondylitis. Generation of TCR beta libraries employed quantitative 5'-RACE incorporating molecular barcodes. Each CDR3 protein gets one entry after TCRdb re-called the 5' RACE reads with MiXCR. Here the sample spans about 840,000 distinct CDR3 sequences, 10% to 15% being singletons. The germline V and J ends were trimmed by 5 bases and 4 bases, with 8 bases remaining between them. This CDR3 comprises 12 residues. Germline CDR1 reads DFQATT; CDR2 reads SNEGSKA (reference sequence). The study, taken as a whole, reports: The authors reported significant enrichment of disease-linked clones in matched ankylosing spondylitis synovial fluid. A number of the motif variants had already been described in reactive arthritis synovial fluid and blood. Blood of patients with ankylosing spondylitis appeared to be characterized by a TCR beta motif of fewer than 10 highly homologous variants.

The sequence derives from a male donor with ankylosing spondylitis. The V gene is TRBV20-1, the J gene TRBJ2-2; D ambiguous. Input material: blood, either unsorted or a sorted T cell fraction (not recorded which). In DNA form, the CDR3 reads TGCAGTGCTTCTATTATCACCGGGGAGCTGTTTTTT. It encodes CSASIITGELFF.